This T cell receptor (beta chain) was recorded in a study of shared T cell receptors in the human thymus. This clone turned up a few times. TCRdb's table, derived via immunoSEQ multiplex PCR, lists solely in-frame clones and lacks some. The repertoire holds 500,000 to 750,000 clones, more than 75% seen once, with around 0.0099% in the top ten. The J segment lost 6 bases and the V segment lost 5 bases, leaving 7 bases of the junction unmatched. This CDR3 comprises 13 residues. Germline CDR1 and CDR2: MNHNY and SVGAGI (reference sequence). These data were also filed under a second study, of human thymus T cells.

This sequence was found in a boy less than two years old with a congenital heart defect. The sequencing sample was made of thymocytes. V usage is TRBV6-6 and J usage is TRBJ2-7; TRBD1 matches 7 bases. CDR3: CASSLAGGSEQYF. CDR3 DNA sequence: TGTGCCAGCAGTCTCGCAGGGGGTAGCGAGCAGTACTTC.